What follows are 2 T cell receptor beta chains derived from one specimen sequenced in a study of blood T cell repertoires in COVID-19. The method was immunoSEQ multiplex PCR; TCRdb's version includes in-frame clones alone and lacks a portion of them. The sample lists approximately 190,000 clones, roughly 84% seen once, with under 4% in the top ten. Sequenced sample: PBMCs or T cells enriched from blood (not recorded which). Every receptor here comes from a woman younger than 45 who had been exposed to COVID-19.

The chain uses TRBV27 and TRBJ1-1; 7 bases align to TRBD1. The CDR3 sequence is 12 residues long. J gave up 6 bases and V 8 bases, and 6 bases lay outside the gene matches. CDR1 is MNHEY, CDR2 SMNVEV, per germline (reference sequence). CDR3 in DNA: TGTGCCAGCGGGAACAGGGGCGCTGAAGCTTTCTTT. This encodes CASGNRGAEAFF.

The table lists this clone with a few counts. The V gene is TRBV4-1, the J gene TRBJ2-3; 8 nucleotides line up with TRBD1. Germline-derived CDR1 and CDR2 are MGHRA and YSYEKL. There are 18 residues in the CDR3. V was clipped by 3 bases and J by 8 bases; unmatched bases: 19. The CDR3 loop is CASSQILSDRVTSGTQYF. The CDR3 DNA follows: TGCGCCAGCAGCCAGATACTCTCGGACAGGGTCACTTCGGGTACGCAGTATTTT.